The 23 T cell receptor beta chains below were found in one sample sequenced in a study of shared clonotypes between healthy human individuals. This table comes from immunoSEQ multiplex PCR, and its TCRdb copy is limited to in-frame clones, with some not included. This table has hundreds of thousands of clones, 85% to 95% appearing once. Terminally differentiated effector memory CD45RA+ cells were excluded by CCR7 positive selection of CD45RO-negative cells. Material for sequencing was naive CD8+ T cells sorted from blood. These receptors were obtained from a man under 40 in good health.

This chain joins TRBV28 and TRBJ2-7; the D gene could be TRBD1 or TRBD2 (6 bases each). CDR3 length equals 15 residues. Germline V gives CDR1 MDHEN, CDR2 SYDVKM. The ends were cut back, 1 base at V and 3 bases at J, with 13 bases in the middle. The CDR3 reads CASSLYPGEDYEQYF. The CDR3 bases are TGTGCCAGCAGTTTATACCCAGGGGAGGACTACGAGCAGTACTTC.

In its sample, this clone was seen a few times. The chain carries TRBV7-8 and TRBJ2-7, with D possibly matching TRBD2 (6 bases). CDR3 size: 15 residues. Trimming removed 5 bases from V and 4 bases from J, with 18 bases in between. CDR1 is SGHVS and CDR2 is FQNEAQ in the germline V gene. This CDR3 reads CASSGLGGGLYEQYF. DNA for the CDR3: TGTGCCAGCAGCGGCCTGGGAGGTGGGCTTTACGAGCAGTACTTC.

The chain combines TRBV6-4 with TRBJ2-3; 7 nucleotides agree with TRBD2. From germline, CDR1 is MRHNA and CDR2 SNTAGT. This CDR3 has 16 amino acids. V shed 1 base and J 0 bases; nucleotides not matched to a gene: 4. This chain's CDR3 is CASSDYLSGSTDTQYF. For the CDR3, the DNA is TGTGCCAGCAGTGACTACCTTAGCGGGAGCACAGATACGCAGTATTTT.

Points on this clone: One end of the junction varies from germline; a read error may be responsible. J is TRBJ2-7 and V is TRBV5-6, with D tentatively TRBD2 (6 bases). CDR1 SGHDT and CDR2 YYEEEE come from the germline V gene. This CDR3 is built from 14 residues. The DNA of the CDR3 is TGTGCCAGCAGCCCGGGCGGAGGGTCGTACGGGCAGTACTTC. As protein: CASSPGGGSYGQYF.

This rearrangement joins TRBV6-4 to TRBJ2-1; 9 positions match TRBD1. The CDR3 spans 16 residues. V shed 3 bases, J shed 10 bases, and the junction held 13 bases outside the gene matches. Germline V gene sequence: CDR1 MRHNA, CDR2 SNTAGT. The CDR3 DNA sequence: TGTGCCAGCAGTGAAGTCGTGGGACAGGGAGTGATGGAGCAGTTCTTC. Its translation: CASSEVVGQGVMEQFF.

This chain links TRBV27 with TRBJ1-2; no clear D gene. The V gene lost 0 bases and the J gene lost 4 bases, with 15 bases spanning the gap. Germline values: CDR1 MNHEY, CDR2 SMNVEV (reference sequence). The CDR3 is 16 amino acids. The CDR3 spells CASSLSWAGNPYGYTF. The CDR3 coding sequence is TGTGCCAGCAGTTTATCGTGGGCCGGGAACCCCTATGGCTACACCTTC.

As concerns this clone: The sample carries other DNA sequences with the same CDR3. The rearrangement uses TRBV19 and TRBJ1-1; TRBD1 might be the D (6 bases). The CDR3 is made up of 13 amino acids. The V end lost 6 bases, the J end lost 1 base, and 9 bases lay between the germline ends. Germline lookup yields CDR1 LNHDA and CDR2 SQIVND (reference sequence). The CDR3 reads CASSRTENTEAFF. The CDR3 region has the DNA TGTGCCAGTAGCCGGACAGAGAACACTGAAGCTTTCTTT.

This chain joins TRBV28 and TRBJ2-5, with a tentative D call TRBD1 (5 bases). Deletions cut 6 bases from V and 0 bases from J, with 11 bases between. Germline CDR1 MDHEN, CDR2 SYDVKM. This CDR3 has 14 amino acids. Here the CDR3 reads CASSIDSYQETQYF. The CDR3 bases are TGTGCCAGCAGCATAGACAGTTACCAAGAGACCCAGTACTTC.

This chain uses TRBV11-2 with TRBJ2-7, with D perhaps matching TRBD1 (6 bases). The CDR3 spans 15 residues. V lost 1 base and J lost 6, with 16 bases in between. Per the germline V gene, CDR1 is SGHAT and CDR2 is FQNNGV. The CDR3 here is CASSLGGGESSEQYF. CDR3 coding DNA: TGTGCCAGCAGCTTAGGTGGGGGCGAGTCATCCGAGCAGTACTTC.

This chain links TRBV27 with TRBJ2-7; unclear D gene. Germline V gives CDR1 MNHEY, CDR2 SMNVEV (reference sequence). The CDR3 covers 15 residues. With 2 bases removed from V and 0 bases from J, the gap between germline ends came to 11 bases. CDR3 region: CASSLGMGSSYEQYF. The CDR3 coding sequence is TGTGCCAGCAGTTTAGGGATGGGAAGCTCCTACGAGCAGTACTTC.

V and J are TRBV27 and TRBJ2-4; TRBD1 might be the D (6 bases). Between the trimmed V and J ends, which lost 5 bases and 3 bases, there was a span of 20 bases. The CDR3 extends over 17 amino acids. The germline CDR1 and CDR2 sequences are MNHEY and SMNVEV (reference sequence). The chain's CDR3 is CASSLGTRTSGKNIQYF. The CDR3 DNA reads as TGTGCCAGCAGTCTCGGGACAAGGACTTCTGGCAAAAACATTCAGTACTTC.

This chain connects TRBV20-1 to TRBJ2-7; D uncertain. This CDR3 has 9 amino acids. Germline values: CDR1 DFQATT, CDR2 SNEGSKA (reference sequence). V was shortened by 4 bases and J by 5 bases, with 3 bases between the two germline ends. The CDR3 is CSATNEQYF. CDR3 DNA: TGCAGTGCTACGAACGAGCAGTACTTC.

This rearrangement joins TRBV11-2 to TRBJ2-7; unclear D gene. There are 12 residues in the CDR3. CDR1 SGHAT and CDR2 FQNNGV come from the germline V gene. V was cut by 4 bases and J by 7 bases, with 11 bases left in between. CDR3 sequence reads: CASSSPPDEQYF. CDR3 nucleotide sequence: TGTGCCAGCAGCTCCCCCCCGGATGAGCAGTACTTC.

The rearrangement uses TRBV7-9 and TRBJ1-4; 9 nucleotides agree with TRBD1. With 6 bases clipped from V and 3 bases from J, the junction kept 8 bases outside the gene matches. Germline assignment: CDR1 SEHNR and CDR2 FQNEAQ (reference sequence). The CDR3 is made up of 16 amino acids. CDR3 sequence: CASRSKDRGPNEKLFF. CDR3 sequence (DNA): TGTGCCAGCAGATCTAAGGACAGGGGACCTAATGAAAAACTGTTTTTT.

The chain has TRBV29-1 and TRBJ2-1, with 9 positions matching TRBD2. The CDR3 covers 14 residues. Losses at the gene ends were 3 bases for V and 2 bases for J; bases not matched to a gene: 2. CDR1 is SQVTM, CDR2 ANQGSEA, per germline. CDR3 coding DNA: TGCAGCGTTGAGGCTAGCGGGACCTACAATGAGCAGTTCTTC. This sequence encodes CSVEASGTYNEQFF.

The chain joins TRBV27 to TRBJ2-2; 8 bases are shared with TRBD2. The CDR3 is 13 amino acids. The germline V gene has CDR1 MNHEY and CDR2 SMNVEV (reference sequence). V shed 7 bases and J 4 bases; nucleotides not matched to a gene: 2. The CDR3 here is CASIRGGTGELFF. DNA of the CDR3: TGTGCCAGCATTCGGGGGGGCACCGGGGAGCTGTTTTTT.

Only one count was recorded for this clone. V is TRBV6-1 and J is TRBJ2-7; possibly TRBD1 for D (5 bases). The CDR3 loop spans 11 amino acids. Trimming removed 3 bases from V and 6 bases from J, with 6 bases in between. Germline V gives CDR1 MNHNS, CDR2 SASEGT. The CDR3 protein is CASSDRAEQYF. CDR3 coding DNA: TGTGCCAGCAGTGACAGGGCCGAGCAGTACTTC.

This clone was observed once. The chain carries TRBV5-1 and TRBJ2-1; TRBD2 might be the D (5 bases). The CDR3 runs to 13 residues. V was cut by 2 bases and J by 5 bases, with 8 bases left in between. From germline, CDR1 is SGHRS and CDR2 YFSETQ. CDR3 region: CASSFGINNEQFF. For the CDR3, the DNA is TGCGCCAGCAGCTTCGGGATAAACAATGAGCAGTTCTTC.

The chain couples TRBV19 to TRBJ2-3; D not certain. Trimming stripped 1 base from V and 5 bases from J, with 10 bases between. The CDR3 has 14 amino acids. Germline V gene data show CDR1 as LNHDA and CDR2 as SQIVND (reference sequence). The CDR3 nucleotides read TGTGCCAGTAGTATAGGCCCTTGGGGAGATACGCAGTATTTT. Protein product: CASSIGPWGDTQYF.

CDR3 amino acids: CASSITRDKLAGGGTQYF. CDR3 nucleotides: TGTGCCAGCAGCATCACCAGGGACAAACTAGCGGGAGGGGGTACGCAGTATTTT. The chain has TRBV7-9 and TRBJ2-3; TRBD2 agrees at 13 bases. V was pared by 5 bases and J by 8 bases, with 16 bases of the junction left unmatched. The germline V gene has CDR1 SEHNR and CDR2 FQNEAQ (reference sequence). The CDR3 sequence is 18 residues long.

In its sample, this clone was seen a few times. The chain combines TRBV27 with TRBJ1-1; D call uncertain. This CDR3 contains 12 residues. Germline V lookup: CDR1 MNHEY, CDR2 SMNVEV (reference sequence). V was cut by 4 bases and J by 4 bases, with 7 bases left in between. For the CDR3, the DNA is TGTGCCAGCAGTTCCGAGGGCACTGAAGCTTTCTTT. It yields the protein CASSSEGTEAFF.

The gene calls are TRBV5-8 and TRBJ1-1; maybe TRBD1 (6 bases). V was pared by 1 base and J by 3 bases, with 16 bases between. Germline loops: CDR1 SGHTS, CDR2 YDEGEE. CDR3 length equals 16 residues. DNA for the CDR3: TGTGCCAGCAGCTTGTTGTTCGGGGGGCGAGACACTGAAGCTTTCTTT. Translating gives CASSLLFGGRDTEAFF. The full variable domain, with the rest looked up from reference TRBV5-8 and TRBJ1-1, is EAGVTQSPTHLIKTRGQQATLRCSPISGHTSVYWYQQALGLGLQFLLWYDEGEERNRGNFPPRFSGRQFPNYSSELNVNALELEDSALYLCASSLLFGGRDTEAFFGQGTRLTVV.

The J gene is TRBJ2-5, the V gene TRBV15; D uncertain. CDR1 is LNHNV and CDR2 is YYDKDF in the germline V gene (reference sequence). The CDR3 length is 13 residues. Trimming removed 10 bases from V and 2 bases from J, with 14 bases in between. The DNA for the CDR3 is TGTGCCAGCCAAACGAGGTCACAAGAGACCCAGTACTTC. It translates to CASQTRSQETQYF.